This paragraph reports one T cell receptor beta chain. An absence of ophthalmopathy progression within 18 months meant stable Graves' hyperthyroidism. The data derive from a study of T cells in Graves' hyperthyroidism and ophthalmopathy. Amplified TCR beta CDR3 regions came from RNA transcripts. The TCR CDR3 was amplified in a first-round RT-PCR using the HTBI primer set. TCRdb re-analysed the multiplex PCR reads in MiXCR, keeping a single row per CDR3 protein. The profile shows about 760,000 distinct CDR3 sequences, roughly a third of them singletons. This CDR3 comprises 15 residues. The V end lost 6 bases, the J end lost 6 bases, and 18 bases lay between the germline ends. CDR1 SEHNR and CDR2 FQNEAQ come from the germline V gene (reference sequence).

The chain carries TRBV7-9 and TRBJ1-3; possibly TRBD1 for D (5 bases). The sample consisted of blood. This clonotype originated in a woman aged 40 to 50 with Graves' hyperthyroidism. This CDR3 is CASSTGPGVANTIYF. CDR3 DNA: TGTGCCAGCAGTACAGGTCCCGGGGTTGCAAACACCATATATTTT. The variable domain in full, with the rest retrieved from reference TRBV7-9 and TRBJ1-3, is DTGVSQNPRHKITKRGQNVTFRCDPISEHNRLYWYRQTLGQGPEFLTYFQNEAQLEKSRLLSDRFSAERPKGSFSTLEIQRTEQGDSAMYLCASSTGPGVANTIYFGEGSWLTVV.